In this sample, the clone carrying this TCR beta chain turned up a few times. Its antigen is unidentified. The data originate from a study of response to subunit inactivated influenza vaccine. General observations from the study: Each seasonal flu vaccination may recruit only limited new T cells, authors suggested.

Germline V lookup: CDR1 DFQATT, CDR2 SNEGSKA (reference sequence). With 0 bases removed from V and 5 bases from J, the gap between germline ends came to 22 bases. The CDR3 has 17 residues. TCRdb fed the RT-PCR reads into MiXCR, producing one record per CDR3 protein. This sample carries hundreds of thousands of distinct CDR3 sequences, around 20% of them seen once, and the ten largest clones take 11%. The sample consisted of PBMCs from blood, taken 5 days after vaccination. This chain joins TRBV20-1 and TRBJ2-5; D gene ambiguous. The TCR sequence derives from a man aged 50 or older who received an inactivated influenza vaccine. This CDR3 reads CSARDSLVSPLWETQYF. The CDR3 DNA reads as TGCAGTGCTAGAGATTCTCTAGTGAGCCCTCTGTGGGAGACCCAGTACTTC.